The clone carrying this TCR beta chain has at least ten counts. Its matching antigen is unknown. MiXCR, run by TCRdb on the 5' RACE reads, gives a single entry per CDR3 protein. The repertoire holds tens of thousands of distinct CDR3 sequences, with roughly 15% as singletons. The sample is drawn from a study of early T cells in non-severe SARS-CoV-2 infection. Looking at the study overall: Sequencing used unsorted whole-blood bulk RNA, so chains lack pairing. Study-wide results and caveats: The VDJdb matching leaned toward anti-spike CD8 responses and overlooked private and CD4 specificities.

The germline V and J ends were trimmed by 0 bases and 2 bases, with 8 bases remaining between them. The germline V gene encodes CDR1 SGHAT and CDR2 FQNNGV. CDR3 length equals 14 residues. The TCR comes from an adult who was a healthcare worker with PCR-confirmed SARS-CoV-2 infection or an uninfected control (not recorded which). Source material: whole blood. The gene calls are TRBV11-2 and TRBJ2-7; a weak D match, TRBD1 (5 bases). CDR3 sequence (DNA): TGTGCCAGCAGCTTAGAGACAGCAGCCTACGAGCAGTACTTC. It translates to CASSLETAAYEQYF.